The clone carrying this T cell receptor (beta chain) appeared many times. The antigen remains unidentified. This CDR3 comprises 12 residues. Trimming removed 6 bases at V and 2 bases at J, with 6 bases between. This entry belongs to a study of T cells after yellow fever vaccination. Study-level findings and limits: Clonotypes shared by both compartments, CD4 and CD8, made up a small share. The secondary response was weaker but peaked faster, day 5 versus 15. Among primary-vaccination clones, most reappeared after the booster, at 95% to 96% for CD4 and under 90% for CD8.

UMIs and a universal primer site were added when TCR cDNA was made by 5'RACE template switching. TCRdb processed the 5' RACE reads anew with MiXCR; each CDR3 protein has one entry. The sample consists of 400,000 or so distinct CDR3 sequences, over 5% of them appearing once. Specimen: PBMCs, collected 5 days after the yellow fever booster vaccination. The clonotype was recovered from a young man who received the YFV17D yellow fever vaccine. The chain is built from TRBV12-3 or TRBV12-4 and TRBJ2-3, with a possible D match to TRBD1 (5 bases). CDR3 sequence (DNA): TGTGCCAGCAGGGGGCCCACAGATACGCAGTATTTT. As protein: CASRGPTDTQYF.